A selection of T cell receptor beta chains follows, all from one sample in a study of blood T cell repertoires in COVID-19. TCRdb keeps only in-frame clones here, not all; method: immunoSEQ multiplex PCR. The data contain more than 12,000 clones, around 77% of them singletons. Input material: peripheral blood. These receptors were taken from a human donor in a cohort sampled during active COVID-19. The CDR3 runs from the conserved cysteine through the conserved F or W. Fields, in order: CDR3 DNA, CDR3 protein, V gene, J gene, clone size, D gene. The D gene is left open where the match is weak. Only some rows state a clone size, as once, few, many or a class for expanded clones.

DNA: TGTGCCATCAGCCAACTACAGGAGACTAGTGAGCAGTACTTC
CDR3: CAISQLQETSEQYF
V: TRBV10-3
J: TRBJ2-7
size: NA
D: NA

DNA: TGTGCCAGCAGACCCGCGGGACCAGGGTACAATGAGCAGTTCTTC
CDR3: CASRPAGPGYNEQFF
V: TRBV27
J: TRBJ2-1
size: NA
D: NA

DNA: TGTGCCAGCAGCGAAGGGGATATGAACACTGAAGCTTTCTTT
CDR3: CASSEGDMNTEAFF
V: TRBV5-4
J: TRBJ1-1
size: few
D: NA

DNA: TGTGCCAGCACCGAGGGGGTCCCTATGGGGGATGGCTACACCTTC
CDR3: CASTEGVPMGDGYTF
V: TRBV6-5
J: TRBJ1-2
size: NA
D: NA

DNA: TGTGCCATCAGTTCCGCTGGAGCGGGTAGTGACTCTGGAAACACCATATATTTT
CDR3: CAISSAGAGSDSGNTIYF
V: TRBV10-3
J: TRBJ1-3
size: NA
D: NA

DNA: TGTGCCAGCACCTCTTCAGCCGGACAGAGCACAGATACGCAGTATTTT
CDR3: CASTSSAGQSTDTQYF
V: TRBV27
J: TRBJ2-3
size: NA
D: NA

DNA: TGCAGCGTTGATCGGGGGACAGAGACCCAGTACTTC
CDR3: CSVDRGTETQYF
V: TRBV29-1
J: TRBJ2-5
size: NA
D: NA

DNA: TGTGCCAGCAGTTATATAACACCAAATGAAAAACTGTTTTTT
CDR3: CASSYITPNEKLFF
V: TRBV6-2/TRBV6-3
J: TRBJ1-4
size: NA
D: NA

DNA: TGTGCCAGCACAGGTGGAGATACGCAGTATTTT
CDR3: CASTGGDTQYF
V: TRBV12-3/TRBV12-4
J: TRBJ2-3
size: NA
D: NA

DNA: TGTGCCAGCAGTGAAGCGAAGGGGGCGGTCTATGGCTACACCTTC
CDR3: CASSEAKGAVYGYTF
V: TRBV2
J: TRBJ1-2
size: few
D: TRBD1

DNA: TGTGCCAGCAGTTCACAGGGAATATACAATGAGCAGTTCTTC
CDR3: CASSSQGIYNEQFF
V: TRBV2
J: TRBJ2-1
size: NA
D: NA

DNA: TGTGCCAGCAGTGAAGCGGCGACAGGGTATCAGCCCCAGCATTTT
CDR3: CASSEAATGYQPQHF
V: TRBV6-1
J: TRBJ1-5
size: NA
D: TRBD1

DNA: TGTGCCACCAGCCGTAATTTCGGGGAGCTGTTTTTT
CDR3: CATSRNFGELFF
V: TRBV24-1
J: TRBJ2-2
size: few
D: NA

DNA: TGCGCCAGCAAGAGGGTCCAGGGGGCCGACAAAAACATTCAGTACTTC
CDR3: CASKRVQGADKNIQYF
V: TRBV5-1
J: TRBJ2-4
size: NA
D: TRBD1

DNA: TGTGCCAGCAGCTTAAATCCAGGACAAGAGACCCAGTACTTC
CDR3: CASSLNPGQETQYF
V: TRBV7-7
J: TRBJ2-5
size: NA
D: NA

DNA: TGTGCCAGCAGCTCCGACAGTAAGACCCAGTACTTC
CDR3: CASSSDSKTQYF
V: TRBV5-4
J: TRBJ2-5
size: few
D: NA

DNA: TGTGCCAGCAGCTTAGCGGGGAGTGGCACAGATACGCAGTATTTT
CDR3: CASSLAGSGTDTQYF
V: TRBV7-2
J: TRBJ2-3
size: NA
D: NA

DNA: TGTGCCAGCAGCCTGGCCCAGGCCCACTCTGGAAACACCATATATTTT
CDR3: CASSLAQAHSGNTIYF
V: TRBV3-1/TRBV3-2
J: TRBJ1-3
size: NA
D: NA

DNA: TGTGCCAGCAGTTTGTCTTGGACAGGGTTCGCGAATGAGCAGTTCTTC
CDR3: CASSLSWTGFANEQFF
V: TRBV28
J: TRBJ2-1
size: NA
D: TRBD1

DNA: TGTGCCAGCAGCGTGCGTCGTAATGAGCAGTTCTTC
CDR3: CASSVRRNEQFF
V: TRBV7-9
J: TRBJ2-1
size: medium-sized
D: NA

DNA: TGTGCCAGCAGTGGAACAGGGGTTAACTATGGCTACACCTTC
CDR3: CASSGTGVNYGYTF
V: TRBV6-6
J: TRBJ1-2
size: NA
D: TRBD1

DNA: TGTGCCAGCTCAGCGACAGCTTCCACCGGGGAGCTGTTTTTT
CDR3: CASSATASTGELFF
V: TRBV18
J: TRBJ2-2
size: NA
D: NA

DNA: TGTGCCAGCAGTGAAGGCGGGACAGGGTTGTACGAGCAGTACTTC
CDR3: CASSEGGTGLYEQYF
V: TRBV6-1
J: TRBJ2-7
size: few
D: TRBD1

DNA: TGTGCCAGTAGTCGGGACATCCGAGGGGATTCACCCCTCCACTTT
CDR3: CASSRDIRGDSPLHF
V: TRBV19
J: TRBJ1-6
size: NA
D: NA

DNA: TGTGCCAGCAGCTTGGAGGGATTGAATGAGCAGTTCTTC
CDR3: CASSLEGLNEQFF
V: TRBV7-3
J: TRBJ2-1
size: NA
D: NA

DNA: TGTGCCAGCTCACCAATCCGGAACACCGGGGAGCTGTTTTTT
CDR3: CASSPIRNTGELFF
V: TRBV18
J: TRBJ2-2
size: once
D: NA

DNA: TGTGCCAGCAGCTCCGGGACAGGACGGAACACCGGGGAGCTGTTTTTT
CDR3: CASSSGTGRNTGELFF
V: TRBV7-6
J: TRBJ2-2
size: NA
D: TRBD1

DNA: TGCAGCGTTCTAGTTGGGACAGGGGGAGCGTACGAGCAGTACTTC
CDR3: CSVLVGTGGAYEQYF
V: TRBV29-1
J: TRBJ2-7
size: NA
D: TRBD1

DNA: TGTGCCAGCAGAGAGCGAGCCATGAACACTGAAGCTTTCTTT
CDR3: CASRERAMNTEAFF
V: TRBV2
J: TRBJ1-1
size: once
D: NA

DNA: TGTGCCACCCAGACTAGCGGCACCGGGGAGCTGTTTTTT
CDR3: CATQTSGTGELFF
V: TRBV19
J: TRBJ2-2
size: once
D: TRBD2

DNA: TGTGCCAGCTCACCTCTCTCCGGACAGGGGACCTACGAGCAGTACTTC
CDR3: CASSPLSGQGTYEQYF
V: TRBV18
J: TRBJ2-7
size: NA
D: TRBD1

DNA: TGTGCCAGCAGCCAAGACACAGGCGTGAACACTGAAGCTTTCTTT
CDR3: CASSQDTGVNTEAFF
V: TRBV4-2
J: TRBJ1-1
size: NA
D: NA

DNA: TGCGCCAGCAGCTTGCGTAGATCTGATGAAAAACTGTTTTTT
CDR3: CASSLRRSDEKLFF
V: TRBV5-1
J: TRBJ1-4
size: NA
D: NA

DNA: TGTGCCAGCAGGAAGGACAGGTCTTTCTACAATGAGCAGTTCTTC
CDR3: CASRKDRSFYNEQFF
V: TRBV2
J: TRBJ2-1
size: NA
D: TRBD1

DNA: TGTGCCAGCAGCGAGGGGATCGGGGGGCCTGGAGGAGATACGCAGTATTTT
CDR3: CASSEGIGGPGGDTQYF
V: TRBV9
J: TRBJ2-3
size: few
D: NA

DNA: TGCAGCGTCCAAAGCCAGGGGGCGAAGCAGTACTTC
CDR3: CSVQSQGAKQYF
V: TRBV29-1
J: TRBJ2-7
size: NA
D: TRBD1

DNA: TGTGCCAGCAGCCCCCCTAGCGGTTCCTACGAGCAGTACTTC
CDR3: CASSPPSGSYEQYF
V: TRBV11-3
J: TRBJ2-7
size: NA
D: TRBD2

DNA: TGCGCCAGCAGCCAAGATATGGCGGGGGGGTGGAGCTCCTACAATGAGCAGTTCTTC
CDR3: CASSQDMAGGWSSYNEQFF
V: TRBV4-1
J: TRBJ2-1
size: once
D: TRBD2

DNA: TGTGCCAGCAGCCTCAGGGATGGAGGGGCCAACGTCCTGACTTTC
CDR3: CASSLRDGGANVLTF
V: TRBV7-8
J: TRBJ2-6
size: NA
D: NA

DNA: TGTGCCAGCAGCCAAGATCGAGCGGGTTCAGATACGCAGTATTTT
CDR3: CASSQDRAGSDTQYF
V: TRBV4-2
J: TRBJ2-3
size: NA
D: NA

DNA: TGTGCCAGCTCACAGACAGGGGGCCCCTACGAGCAGTACTTC
CDR3: CASSQTGGPYEQYF
V: TRBV18
J: TRBJ2-7
size: NA
D: TRBD1

DNA: TGCAGCGTTGAAGATGACGACCCCTGGAGGTTCTTC
CDR3: CSVEDDDPWRFF
V: TRBV29-1
J: TRBJ2-1
size: once
D: NA